Shown below are 10 T cell receptor beta chains from a single sample sequenced in a study of blood T cell repertoires in COVID-19. Profiling relied on immunoSEQ multiplex PCR, and the TCRdb table lists in-frame clones only, not all of them. Here the sample spans 50,000 to 65,000 clones, over 55% being singletons. What was sequenced was peripheral blood. The receptors derive from a woman in her seventies with COVID-19, enrolled during active disease.

This clone showed up just once. This rearrangement joins TRBV6-6 to TRBJ1-1, with 8 bases fitting TRBD1. The CDR3 has 12 residues. Germline lookup yields CDR1 MNHNY and CDR2 SVGAGI (reference sequence). The V segment lost 8 bases and the J segment 7 bases; nucleotides outside the gene matches: 6. CDR3 DNA sequence: TGTGCCAGCTGGACAGGGAGGGTTGAAGCTTTCTTT. Translated, it gives CASWTGRVEAFF.

The chain has TRBV3-1 (or the pseudogene TRBV3-2) and TRBJ1-1, with TRBD1 identical over 8 bases. V lost 2 bases, J lost 5 bases, and 1 base stayed unmatched. There are 13 residues in the CDR3. Germline loops: CDR1 LGHDT, CDR2 YNNKEL (reference sequence). The CDR3 region is CASSQNRGTEAFF. CDR3 sequence (DNA): TGTGCCAGCAGCCAAAACAGGGGGACTGAAGCTTTCTTT.

This clone was detected a few times. V usage is TRBV7-2 and J usage is TRBJ2-3; D may be TRBD1 (5 bases). Between the trimmed V and J ends, which lost 6 bases and 3 bases, there was a span of 19 bases. CDR1 SGHTA and CDR2 FQGNSA come from the germline V gene. The CDR3 is 16 residues long. The CDR3 DNA follows: TGTGCCAGCAGATACAACCAGGGTTTGGGGACAGATACGCAGTATTTT. This gives the protein CASRYNQGLGTDTQYF.

The V gene is TRBV15, the J gene TRBJ1-2, with D perhaps matching TRBD1 (6 bases). Germline V lookup: CDR1 LNHNV, CDR2 YYDKDF (reference sequence). The CDR3 spans 13 residues. Trimming took off 3 bases at V and 2 bases at J, with 7 bases between the two ends. CDR3 sequence reads: CATSRDRNYGYTF. CDR3 DNA: TGTGCCACCAGCAGGGACAGAAACTATGGCTACACCTTC.

This clone was picked up one time. The rearrangement uses TRBV6-5 and TRBJ1-2; the match to TRBD1 covers 10 bases. The CDR3 spans 15 residues. V shed 0 bases and J 4 bases; nucleotides not matched to a gene: 2. CDR1 is MNHEY, CDR2 SVGAGI, per germline. The DNA of the CDR3 is TGTGCCAGCAGTTACTCGCGGGACAGGGGCTATGGCTACACCTTC. Translation: CASSYSRDRGYGYTF.

This sequence joins TRBV5-4 and TRBJ1-4; the match to TRBD1 covers 9 bases. The CDR3 runs 14 residues. V was pared by 3 bases and J by 8 bases, with 5 bases of the junction left unmatched. Per the germline V gene, CDR1 is SGHNT and CDR2 is YYREEE (reference sequence). In DNA form, the CDR3 reads TGTGCCAGCAGCTCGGGACAGGGAGGCGAAAAACTGTTTTTT. Protein sequence: CASSSGQGGEKLFF.

V is TRBV6-1 and J is TRBJ1-2; D not certain. The V end was cut by 3 bases, the J end by 13 bases, with 21 bases between. The V gene's germline CDR1 is MNHNS and CDR2 SASEGT. This CDR3 region has 14 residues. The DNA for the CDR3 is TGTGCCAGCAGTGATAGCGGACTCGTACTATACTGCACCTTC. This sequence encodes CASSDSGLVLYCTF.

V is TRBV5-1 and J is TRBJ2-2, with D possibly being TRBD2 (7 bases). Trimming stripped 0 bases from V and 4 bases from J, with 13 bases between. CDR1 and CDR2 from the germline V gene are SGHRS and YFSETQ. The CDR3 spans 16 residues. CDR3 coding DNA: TGCGCCAGCAGCTTGGCCCGAGGGGGGGCCACCGGGGAGCTGTTTTTT. It yields the protein CASSLARGGATGELFF.

V is TRBV6-1 and J is TRBJ2-5, with 11 bases identical to TRBD1. Germline V gene sequence: CDR1 MNHNS, CDR2 SASEGT. V lost 1 base and J lost 9; bases outside the gene matches: 1. The CDR3 has 13 amino acids. CDR3 in DNA: TGTGCCAGCAGTGAAGGGGACAGGGGGTCCCAGTACTTC. Translation: CASSEGDRGSQYF.

In its sample, this clone ranks as medium-sized (0.01 to 0.1%). This rearrangement joins TRBV6-4 to TRBJ1-1; D remains ambiguous. Germline V gene lookup returns CDR1 MRHNA and CDR2 SNTAGT. Trimming left V 4 bases short and J 1 base short, with 10 bases between. The CDR3 loop spans 14 amino acids. This CDR3 reads CASSASPGNTEAFF. CDR3 sequence (DNA): TGTGCCAGCAGTGCCTCCCCCGGGAACACTGAAGCTTTCTTT.